This T cell receptor (beta chain) comes out of a study of human T cells and chemical hapten exposure. Background on the study: Weekly administration of diphenylcyclopropenone to the scalp of patients continued throughout the approximately 24-week study.

TCRdb recomputed calls from the RACE reads with MiXCR, one row per CDR3 protein. The sample yields around 340,000 distinct CDR3 sequences, around 7% seen once. The V and J ends lost 1 base and 0 bases respectively, with 12 bases between them. The CDR3 is 16 residues long. Germline V lookup: CDR1 SGHRS, CDR2 YFSETQ. Described time point: patch test 1, 2 weeks after DPC sensitization. Indicated treatment: therapeutic diphenylcyclopropenone sensitization with weekly scalp DPC. Researchers extracted total RNA from unfractionated whole blood. Study results and limitations: TCRs above 1 in 1000 frequency did not change with DPC sensitization.

Remarks on this clonotype: Its specificity is unknown.

The source is a woman aged 18-29 years with alopecia areata. Some clones in this sample may be carry-over from other donors' samples. The rearrangement uses TRBV5-1 and TRBJ2-3; weak D call: TRBD2 (5 bases). The sample here was whole blood, taken in connection with sensitization to the hapten diphenylcyclopropenone (DPC). The CDR3 DNA reads as TGCGCCAGCAGCTTGCGGGGTGCGGATAGCACAGATACGCAGTATTTT. This gives the protein CASSLRGADSTDTQYF. Looking up the rest from reference TRBV5-1 and TRBJ2-3 gives the full variable domain: KAGVTQTPRYLIKTRGQQVTLSCSPISGHRSVSWYQQTPGQGLQFLFEYFSETQRNKGNFPGRFSGRQFSNSRSEMNVSTLELGDSALYLCASSLRGADSTDTQYFGPGTRLTVL.